This is a list of T cell receptor beta chains from one sample in a study of regulatory T cells in long-lasting Graves disease. TCRdb re-called the multiplex PCR reads with MiXCR, one entry per CDR3 protein. The sample includes about 340,000 distinct CDR3 sequences, 15% to 20% of them seen just once. The source was peripheral blood mononuclear cells (PBMCs), collected when the disease was refractory, from a patient treated with antithyroid drugs. The receptors were sampled from a female donor with Graves disease. Each CDR3 is given with its conserved first and last residue. D genes are given only for firm matches. A row's size may be missing; if present it is once, few, many or a size class.

D | length | J | size | V | DNA | CDR3
- | 15 | TRBJ2-7 | many | TRBV20-1 | TGCAGTGCTAGAGATACGAGGGACTCTTCCTACGAGCAGTACTTC | CSARDTRDSSYEQYF
TRBD1 | 13 | TRBJ1-1 | - | TRBV7-9 | TGTGCCAGCAGCTTAAGGACAGGGGTTGAAGCTTTCTTT | CASSLRTGVEAFF
TRBD2 | 16 | TRBJ2-5 | many | TRBV20-1 | TGCAGTGCTAGAGACGCCGGGACTAGCGTAGTGTCGACCCAGTACTTC | CSARDAGTSVVSTQYF
- | 15 | TRBJ2-5 | many | TRBV12-3/TRBV12-4 | TGTGCCAGCGGGCTACAAGGGGGGGCTTTGGAGACCCAGTACTTC | CASGLQGGALETQYF
- | 12 | TRBJ1-1 | - | TRBV7-9 | TGTGCCAGCTTAGACATCGACACTGAAGCTTTCTTT | CASLDIDTEAFF
- | 17 | TRBJ1-1 | many | TRBV7-9 | TGTGCCAGCAGCTCTACTCCCTACGGGCGAAAAGGAACTGAAGCTTTCTTT | CASSSTPYGRKGTEAFF
- | 12 | TRBJ1-1 | few | TRBV20-1 | TGCAGTGCCAGCCTGTGGGGGTCTGAAGCTTTCTTT | CSASLWGSEAFF
TRBD1 | 19 | TRBJ1-5 | - | TRBV5-1 | TGCGCCAGCAGCCTAGGAACCGGGACAGGGGGCCCTAGCAATCAGCCCCAGCATTTT | CASSLGTGTGGPSNQPQHF
- | 12 | TRBJ1-5 | many | TRBV2 | TGTGCCAGCCCGGGGGAGGGTCAGCCCCAGCATTTT | CASPGEGQPQHF
- | 13 | TRBJ2-7 | once | TRBV3-1 | TGTGCCAGCGGCGCGCAGGGATCGTACGAGCAGTACTTC | CASGAQGSYEQYF
- | 14 | TRBJ1-6 | many | TRBV5-1 | TGTGCCAGCAGCCTGGACAGCTCTGTTTCACCCCTCCACTTT | CASSLDSSVSPLHF
TRBD1 | 14 | TRBJ1-4 | many | TRBV2 | TGTGCCAGCACCTTGGACAGGTGGGGTGAAAAACTGTTTTTT | CASTLDRWGEKLFF
- | 15 | TRBJ1-1 | many | TRBV6-2/TRBV6-3 | TGTGCCAGCAGTTACGGGGCGCCGTCGAACACTGAAGCTTTCTTT | CASSYGAPSNTEAFF
TRBD1 | 15 | TRBJ1-5 | few | TRBV7-8 | TGTGCCAGCAGCTATGCAGGGGGCAGCAATCAGCCCCAGCATTTT | CASSYAGGSNQPQHF
- | 14 | TRBJ2-2 | - | TRBV20-1 | TGCAGTGCTAGCCCCGCGACTAGGTCCGGGGAGCTGTTTTTT | CSASPATRSGELFF
- | 14 | TRBJ2-5 | few | TRBV18 | TGTGCCAGCTCACCAAGACGGCCTCAAGAGACCCAGTACTTC | CASSPRRPQETQYF
- | 13 | TRBJ2-2 | many | TRBV28 | TGTGCCAGCAGTTTCGGTAATAACGGGGAGCTGTTTTTT | CASSFGNNGELFF
TRBD2 | 18 | TRBJ2-2 | - | TRBV9 | TGTGCCAGCAGCCGCTTCTCCACTAGCGGGGCAAACACCGGGGAGCTGTTTTTT | CASSRFSTSGANTGELFF
- | 16 | TRBJ2-1 | - | TRBV12-3/TRBV12-4 | TGTGCCAGCAGTTTCTTTCTGACGAGCTCCTACAATGAGCAGTTCTTC | CASSFFLTSSYNEQFF
- | 12 | TRBJ2-3 | few | TRBV7-2 | TGTGCCAGCAGCCCACGGGGGTCCATGCAGTATTTT | CASSPRGSMQYF
TRBD1 | 14 | TRBJ2-1 | - | TRBV28 | TGTGCCAGCAGTTTATTGGGACAGGGGAGCGAGCAGTTCTTC | CASSLLGQGSEQFF
- | 15 | TRBJ1-5 | - | TRBV4-1 | TGCGCCAGCAGTCTCGGGTGGACAGCTAATCAGCCCCAGCATTTT | CASSLGWTANQPQHF
- | 17 | TRBJ1-6 | few | TRBV6-1 | TGTGCCAGCAGTGAGGACATTTGGAGCTCCTATAATTCACCCCTCCACTTT | CASSEDIWSSYNSPLHF
TRBD1 | 18 | TRBJ1-2 | - | TRBV27 | TGTGCCAGCAGCCCCCAGGGGACAGGGGGAATCATCCTCTATGGCTACACCTTC | CASSPQGTGGIILYGYTF
- | 15 | TRBJ1-3 | - | TRBV18 | TGTGCCAGCTCACCAGGGAGTACCTCTGGAAACACCATATATTTT | CASSPGSTSGNTIYF
TRBD1 | 13 | TRBJ1-1 | - | TRBV6-1 | TGTGCCAGCACCTTACCGGGACAGGGGGACGCTTTCTTT | CASTLPGQGDAFF
- | 13 | TRBJ2-3 | few | TRBV20-1 | TGCAGTGCTAGTCAACAGAGCACAGATACGCAGTATTTT | CSASQQSTDTQYF
- | 13 | TRBJ1-1 | - | TRBV19 | TGTGCCAGTAGTTTTTATGTGTACACTGAAGCTTTCTTT | CASSFYVYTEAFF
TRBD1 | 15 | TRBJ1-1 | many | TRBV27 | TGTGCCAGCAGTTTAAGGACAGGACGGAACACTGAAGCTTTCTTT | CASSLRTGRNTEAFF
- | 14 | TRBJ2-3 | - | TRBV7-9 | TGTGCCAGCAGCTTACGCGGGCCTACAGATACGCAGTATTTT | CASSLRGPTDTQYF
- | 14 | TRBJ1-1 | few | TRBV5-1 | TGCGCCAGCAGCGCGCTCGACCAGAACACTGAAGCTTTCTTT | CASSALDQNTEAFF
- | 17 | TRBJ2-1 | - | TRBV6-1 | TGTGCCAGCAGTGATGAATCGACGTTTTTCGACCACGATGAGCAGTTCTTC | CASSDESTFFDHDEQFF
- | 15 | TRBJ2-7 | - | TRBV27 | TGTGCCAGCAGGCGGCGGGGGCTCTACTCCTACGAGCAGTACTTC | CASRRRGLYSYEQYF
- | 16 | TRBJ1-5 | few | TRBV4-1 | TGCGCCAGCAGCCAAGAGGAGGTATTGAGCAATCAGCCCCAGCATTTT | CASSQEEVLSNQPQHF
- | 11 | TRBJ2-1 | many | TRBV4-1 | TGCGCCAGCAGCCAGTACAATGAGCAGTTCTTC | CASSQYNEQFF
TRBD1 | 14 | TRBJ1-2 | many | TRBV11-2 | TGTGCCAGCAGCCGGGGACAGGGGGCTTATGGCTACACCTTC | CASSRGQGAYGYTF
TRBD1 | 14 | TRBJ2-7 | many | TRBV15 | TGTGCCACCAGCAGAGGGGACAGCGGTTACGAGCAGTACTTC | CATSRGDSGYEQYF
- | 15 | TRBJ1-1 | few | TRBV6-1 | TGTGCCAGCAGTGTTAGTCGGGGAACAAACACTGAAGCTTTCTTT | CASSVSRGTNTEAFF
TRBD2 | 15 | TRBJ2-5 | many | TRBV29-1 | TGCAGCGTAAAACAAAGACTAGCGCTCCAAGAGACCCAGTACTTC | CSVKQRLALQETQYF
- | 13 | TRBJ1-5 | many | TRBV29-1 | TGCAGCGTGGCCGACACAGGGAATCAGCCCCAGCATTTT | CSVADTGNQPQHF
- | 15 | TRBJ2-5 | - | TRBV28 | TGTGCCAGCAGTTCTGCAGGGCGGTACCAAGAGACCCAGTACTTC | CASSSAGRYQETQYF
- | 14 | TRBJ1-4 | many | TRBV7-2 | TGTGCCAGCAGCTTCGACGCCCGCCTTGAAAAACTGTTTTTT | CASSFDARLEKLFF
TRBD2 | 16 | TRBJ2-7 | few | TRBV18 | TGTGCCAGCTCACCAAGAGGACTAGCGACCAGCTACGAGCAGTACTTC | CASSPRGLATSYEQYF